This TCR beta chain was retrieved from a study of shared clonotypes between healthy human individuals. Germline V gives CDR1 MNHEY, CDR2 SMNVEV (reference sequence). This CDR3 is 17 amino acids long. Trimming cost V 1 base and J 1 base, with 16 bases left between them. CD45RO-negative CD8 cells positively selected for CCR7 made up the naive population, which excluded terminally differentiated effector memory CD45RA+ cells. There were no recent acute infections or vaccinations among the donors, who were healthy HIV-negative adults. Produced via immunoSEQ multiplex PCR; TCRdb's table is partial and in-frame only. The sample holds about 600,000 clones, about 98% seen once.

Sequencing was performed on naive CD8+ T cells sorted from blood. The receptor was derived from a man aged 30-40 years in good health. The rearrangement links TRBV27 to TRBJ2-5, with a possible D match to TRBD1 (7 bases). CDR3 loop: CASSLLEGDRPQETQYF. The CDR3 DNA reads TGTGCCAGCAGTTTATTGGAGGGGGACAGACCCCAAGAGACCCAGTACTTC.